This TCR beta chain was obtained from a study of cytomegalovirus exposure and HLA in healthy donors. General study findings and limits: Researchers reportedly found TCR beta sequences accurately predicted most subjects' HLA-A and HLA-B alleles. In vitro testing confirmed a few CMV-associated chains as specific for CMV antigens. The study had only CMV serostatus as immune exposure information. Diagnosis of cytomegalovirus status made by the classifier reportedly showed high specificity and sensitivity.

J gave up 2 bases and V 5 bases, and 6 bases lay outside the gene matches. Looked up from germline, CDR1 is SGHAT and CDR2 is FQNNGV. The CDR3 contains 14 residues. 60 Vbeta and 13 Jbeta primers were used in PCR. TCRdb's table, derived via immunoSEQ multiplex PCR, lists solely in-frame clones and lacks some. The table has 150,000 to 200,000 clones, 75% seen once; the top ten hold roughly 8.2%. Points on this clone: Its antigen is unidentified.

This TCR derives from a woman aged 40 to 55 in good health and CMV-seropositive. Specimen: PBMCs. The chain joins TRBV11-2 to TRBJ2-7; 7 bases align to TRBD1. CDR3 nucleotide sequence: TGTGCCAGCAGCCGAACGGGGACAGCCTACGAGCAGTACTTC. Translation gives CASSRTGTAYEQYF.